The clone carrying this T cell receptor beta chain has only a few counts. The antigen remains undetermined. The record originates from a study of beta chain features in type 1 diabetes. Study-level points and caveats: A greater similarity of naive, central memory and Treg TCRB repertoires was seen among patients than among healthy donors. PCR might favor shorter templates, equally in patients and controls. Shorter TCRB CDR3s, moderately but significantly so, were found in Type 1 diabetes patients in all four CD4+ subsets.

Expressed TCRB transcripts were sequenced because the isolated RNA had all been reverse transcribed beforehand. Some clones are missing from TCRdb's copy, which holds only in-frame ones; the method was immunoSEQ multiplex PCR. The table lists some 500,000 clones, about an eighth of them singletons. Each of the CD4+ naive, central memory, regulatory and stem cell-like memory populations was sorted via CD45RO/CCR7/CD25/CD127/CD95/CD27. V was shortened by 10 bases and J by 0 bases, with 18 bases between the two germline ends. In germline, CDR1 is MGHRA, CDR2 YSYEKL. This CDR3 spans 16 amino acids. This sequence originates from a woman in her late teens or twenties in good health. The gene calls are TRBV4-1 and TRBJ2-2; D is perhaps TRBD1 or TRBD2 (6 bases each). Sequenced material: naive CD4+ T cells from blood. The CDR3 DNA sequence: TGCGCCACCCGGCCAAGGGGGGACCCGAACACCGGGGAGCTGTTTTTT. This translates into CATRPRGDPNTGELFF.